A single T cell receptor beta chain is shown here with its context. This specimen comes from a study of T cell changes during pregnancy in multiple sclerosis. This CDR3 comprises 13 residues. Germline V gene lookup returns CDR1 MDHEN and CDR2 SYDVKM. V shed 5 bases and J shed 4 bases, with 11 bases lying between them. The method was immunoSEQ multiplex PCR; TCRdb's version includes in-frame clones alone and lacks a portion of them. The table includes approximately 58,000 clones, approximately 92% detected once. This clonotype originated in a female donor in good health, enrolled as a control in a pregnancy study. This chain uses TRBV28 with TRBJ1-2; maybe TRBD1 (5 bases). The material sequenced was CD4+ T cells from peripheral blood mononuclear cells, taken after pregnancy. CDR3 DNA sequence: TGTGCCAGCAGTACGGGGGGGATCTATGGCTACACCTTC. Translated: CASSTGGIYGYTF.